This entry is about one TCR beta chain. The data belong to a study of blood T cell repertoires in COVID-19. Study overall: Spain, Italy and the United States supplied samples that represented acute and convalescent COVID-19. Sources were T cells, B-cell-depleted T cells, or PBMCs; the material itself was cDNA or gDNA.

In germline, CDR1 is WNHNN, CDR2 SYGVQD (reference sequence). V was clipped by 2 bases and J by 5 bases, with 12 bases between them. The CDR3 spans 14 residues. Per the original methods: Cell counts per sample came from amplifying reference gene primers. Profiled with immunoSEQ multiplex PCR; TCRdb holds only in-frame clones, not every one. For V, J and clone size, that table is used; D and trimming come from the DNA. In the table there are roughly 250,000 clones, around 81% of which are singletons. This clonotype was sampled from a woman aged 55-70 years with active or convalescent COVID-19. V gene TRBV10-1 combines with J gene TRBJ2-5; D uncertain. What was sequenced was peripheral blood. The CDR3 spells CASSETRDRETQYF. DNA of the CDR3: TGCGCCAGCAGTGAGACGCGAGATCGGGAGACCCAGTACTTC.